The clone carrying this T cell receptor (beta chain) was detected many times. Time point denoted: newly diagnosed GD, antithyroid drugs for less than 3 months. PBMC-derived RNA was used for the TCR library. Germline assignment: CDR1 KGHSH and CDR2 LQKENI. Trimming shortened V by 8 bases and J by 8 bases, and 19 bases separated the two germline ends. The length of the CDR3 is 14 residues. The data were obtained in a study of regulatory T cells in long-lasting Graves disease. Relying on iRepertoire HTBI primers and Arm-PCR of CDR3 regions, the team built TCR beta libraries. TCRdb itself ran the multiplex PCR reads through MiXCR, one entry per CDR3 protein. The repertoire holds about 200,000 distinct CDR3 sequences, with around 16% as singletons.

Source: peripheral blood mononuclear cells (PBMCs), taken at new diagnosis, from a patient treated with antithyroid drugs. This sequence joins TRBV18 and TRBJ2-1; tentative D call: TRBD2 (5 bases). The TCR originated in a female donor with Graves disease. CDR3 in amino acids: CASAARDSEDEQFF. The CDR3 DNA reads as TGTGCCAGCGCCGCCCGGGATAGTGAAGATGAGCAGTTCTTC.